Sequencing of this TCR beta chain was carried out in a study of T cells in Graves' hyperthyroidism and ophthalmopathy. Study at large: Peripheral blood was collected at initial diagnosis, before any treatment.

RNA transcripts were the template for amplifying TCR beta CDR3 regions. TCR CDR3 underwent first-round RT-PCR with the HTBI primer set. TCRdb re-called the multiplex PCR reads with MiXCR, one entry per CDR3 protein. The table includes about 420,000 distinct CDR3 sequences, around 15% detected once. The CDR3 has 17 amino acids. The V gene lost 5 bases and the J gene lost 1 base, with 15 bases spanning the gap. Per the germline V gene, CDR1 is SGHVS and CDR2 is FQNEAQ. Clinical symptoms, serum thyroxine and TRAb, thyroid ultrasound and orbital computed tomography together formed the diagnostic basis. The PBMCs had their origin in 10 ml of fresh peripheral blood. Ten or more counts support this clonotype. Its specificity is not known. Findings and limits, study-wide: A model built on 13 V-J features separated ophthalmopathy from stable hyperthyroidism.

This chain uses TRBV7-8 with TRBJ2-6; either TRBD1 or TRBD2 may fit D (5 bases each). This clonotype was obtained from a woman aged 18 to 35 with Graves' hyperthyroidism. Sequencing was carried out using blood. The CDR3 bases are TGTGCCAGCAGCCCCACTAGACAGTCATCTGGGGCCAACGTCCTGACTTTC. It specifies CASSPTRQSSGANVLTF.